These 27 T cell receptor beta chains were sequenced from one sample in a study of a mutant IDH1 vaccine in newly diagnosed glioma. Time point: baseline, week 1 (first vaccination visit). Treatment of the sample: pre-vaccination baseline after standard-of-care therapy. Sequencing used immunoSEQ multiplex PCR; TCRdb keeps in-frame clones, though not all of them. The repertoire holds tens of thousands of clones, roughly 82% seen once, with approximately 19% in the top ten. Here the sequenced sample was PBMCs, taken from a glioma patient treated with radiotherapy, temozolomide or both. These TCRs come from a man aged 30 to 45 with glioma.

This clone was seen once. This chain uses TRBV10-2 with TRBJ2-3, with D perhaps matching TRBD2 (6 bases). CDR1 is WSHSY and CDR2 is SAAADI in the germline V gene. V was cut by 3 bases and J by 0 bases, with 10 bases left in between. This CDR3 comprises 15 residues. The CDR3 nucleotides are TGCGCCAGCAGTGAAACTAGCAGAAGCACAGATACGCAGTATTTT. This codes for CASSETSRSTDTQYF.

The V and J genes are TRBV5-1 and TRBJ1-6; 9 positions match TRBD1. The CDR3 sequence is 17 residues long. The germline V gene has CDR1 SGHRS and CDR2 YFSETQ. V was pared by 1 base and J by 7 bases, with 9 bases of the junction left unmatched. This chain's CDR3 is CASSLTGGASENSPLHF. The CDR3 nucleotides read TGCGCCAGCAGCTTGACAGGGGGCGCCTCGGAGAATTCACCCCTCCACTTT.

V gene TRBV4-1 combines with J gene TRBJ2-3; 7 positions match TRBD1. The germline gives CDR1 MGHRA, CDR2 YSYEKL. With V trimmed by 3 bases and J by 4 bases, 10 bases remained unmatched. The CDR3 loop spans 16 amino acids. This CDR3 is CASSHPTGSLSDTQYF. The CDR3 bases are TGCGCCAGCAGCCACCCGACAGGGAGTCTATCAGATACGCAGTATTTT.

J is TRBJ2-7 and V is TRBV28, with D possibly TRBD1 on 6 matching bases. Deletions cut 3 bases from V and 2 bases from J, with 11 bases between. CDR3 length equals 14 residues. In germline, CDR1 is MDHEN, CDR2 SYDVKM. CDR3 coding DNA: TGTGCCAGCAGTTTTCAGGGGTCAACCTACGAGCAGTACTTC. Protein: CASSFQGSTYEQYF.

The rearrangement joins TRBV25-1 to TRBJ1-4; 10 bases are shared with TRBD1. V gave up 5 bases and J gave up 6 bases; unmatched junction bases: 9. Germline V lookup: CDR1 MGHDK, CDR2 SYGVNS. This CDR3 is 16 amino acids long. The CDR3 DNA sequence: TGTGCCAGCAGTTCAAGACAGGGGGCGACTGATGAAAAACTGTTTTTT. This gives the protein CASSSRQGATDEKLFF.

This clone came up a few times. The CDR3 nucleotides read TGTGCCAGTAGTAATGGACTAGCTGCAGATACGCAGTATTTT. Amino acid sequence: CASSNGLAADTQYF. This sequence joins TRBV19 and TRBJ2-3; 8 nucleotides align to TRBD2. Germline V gene sequence: CDR1 LNHDA, CDR2 SQIVND (reference sequence). The CDR3 covers 14 residues. The V gene end was trimmed by 4 bases and the J gene end by 4 bases; junction bases not matched to a gene: 4.

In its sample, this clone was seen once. The CDR3 here is CASSSTGPDRVTEAFF. The CDR3 DNA follows: TGTGCCAGCAGCTCCACGGGCCCGGACAGGGTCACTGAAGCTTTCTTT. The chain joins TRBV5-6 to TRBJ1-1, with 8 bases aligning to TRBD1. The germline CDR1 and CDR2 sequences are SGHDT and YYEEEE. There are 16 residues in the CDR3. The V gene end was trimmed by 3 bases and the J gene end by 4 bases; junction bases not matched to a gene: 11.

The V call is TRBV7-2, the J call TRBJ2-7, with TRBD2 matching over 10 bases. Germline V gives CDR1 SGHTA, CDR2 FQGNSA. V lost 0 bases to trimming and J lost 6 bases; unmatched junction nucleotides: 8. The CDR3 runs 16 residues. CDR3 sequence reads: CASSLAFSGGAGEQYF. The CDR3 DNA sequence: TGTGCCAGCAGCTTAGCGTTCAGCGGGGGGGCCGGCGAGCAGTACTTC.

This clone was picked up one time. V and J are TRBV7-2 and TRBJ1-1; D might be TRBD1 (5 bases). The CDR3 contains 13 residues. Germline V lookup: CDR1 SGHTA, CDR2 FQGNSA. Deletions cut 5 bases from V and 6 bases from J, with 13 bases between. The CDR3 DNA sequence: TGTGCCAGCAGCCGCGGGGGACGCGCTGAAGCTTTCTTT. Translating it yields CASSRGGRAEAFF. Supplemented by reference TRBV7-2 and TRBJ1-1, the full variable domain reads GAGVSQSPSNKVTEKGKDVELRCDPISGHTALYWYRQSLGQGLEFLIYFQGNSAPDKSGLPSDRFSAERTGGSVSTLTIQRTQQEDSAVYLCASSRGGRAEAFFGQGTRLTVV.

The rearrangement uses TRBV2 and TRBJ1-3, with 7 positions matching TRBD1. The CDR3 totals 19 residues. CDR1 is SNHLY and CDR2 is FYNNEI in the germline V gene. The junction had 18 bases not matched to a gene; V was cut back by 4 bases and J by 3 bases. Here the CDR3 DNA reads TGTGCCAGCAGTGCTTCTTGGGACAGTAGAGTCAAGAATGGAAACACCATATATTTT. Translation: CASSASWDSRVKNGNTIYF.

CDR3 sequence: CASSLQETQYF. CDR3 coding DNA: TGCGCCAGCAGCCTACAAGAGACCCAGTACTTC. The chain is built from TRBV5-1 and TRBJ2-5; D gene uncertain. This CDR3 is 11 amino acids long. V lost 4 bases and J lost 2, with 3 bases in between. Germline CDR1 is SGHRS and CDR2 is YFSETQ. Full variable domain (rest looked up from reference TRBV5-1 and TRBJ2-5): KAGVTQTPRYLIKTRGQQVTLSCSPISGHRSVSWYQQTPGQGLQFLFEYFSETQRNKGNFPGRFSGRQFSNSRSEMNVSTLELGDSALYLCASSLQETQYFGPGTRLLVL.

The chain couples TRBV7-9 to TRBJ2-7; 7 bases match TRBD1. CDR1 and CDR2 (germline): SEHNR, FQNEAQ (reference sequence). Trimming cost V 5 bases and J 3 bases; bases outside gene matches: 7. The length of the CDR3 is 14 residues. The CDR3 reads CASSLDRELYEQYF. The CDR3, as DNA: TGTGCCAGCAGCCTAGACAGGGAACTCTACGAGCAGTACTTC.

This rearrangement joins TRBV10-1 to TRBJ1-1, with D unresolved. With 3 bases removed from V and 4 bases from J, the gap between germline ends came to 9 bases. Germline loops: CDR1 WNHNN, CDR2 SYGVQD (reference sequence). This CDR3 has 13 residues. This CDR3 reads CASSETYSTEAFF. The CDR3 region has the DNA TGCGCCAGCAGTGAAACGTACAGCACTGAAGCTTTCTTT.

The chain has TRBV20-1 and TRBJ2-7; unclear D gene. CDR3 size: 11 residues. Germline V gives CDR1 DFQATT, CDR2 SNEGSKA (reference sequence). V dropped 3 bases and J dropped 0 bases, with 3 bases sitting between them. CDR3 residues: CSARDSYEQYF. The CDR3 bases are TGCAGTGCTAGGGACTCCTACGAGCAGTACTTC.

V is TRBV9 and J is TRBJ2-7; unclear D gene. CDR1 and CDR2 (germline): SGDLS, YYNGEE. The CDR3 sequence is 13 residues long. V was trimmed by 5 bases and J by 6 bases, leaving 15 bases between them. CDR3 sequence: CASSSGPAVEQYF. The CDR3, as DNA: TGTGCCAGCAGTTCCGGCCCGGCAGTCGAGCAGTACTTC.

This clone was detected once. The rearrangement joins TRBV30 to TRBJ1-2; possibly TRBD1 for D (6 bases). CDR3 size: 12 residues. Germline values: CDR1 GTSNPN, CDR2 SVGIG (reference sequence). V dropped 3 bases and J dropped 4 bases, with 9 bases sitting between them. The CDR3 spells CAWSQGSYGYTF. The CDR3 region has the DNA TGTGCCTGGAGCCAGGGGTCCTATGGCTACACCTTC.

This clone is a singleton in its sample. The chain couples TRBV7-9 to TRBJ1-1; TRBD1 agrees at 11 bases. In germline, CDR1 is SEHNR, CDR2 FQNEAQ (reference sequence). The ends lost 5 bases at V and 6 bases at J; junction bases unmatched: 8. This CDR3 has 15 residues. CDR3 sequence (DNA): TGTGCCAGCAGCCCAATGGGACAGGGGGGGGCTGAAGCTTTCTTT. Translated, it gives CASSPMGQGGAEAFF.

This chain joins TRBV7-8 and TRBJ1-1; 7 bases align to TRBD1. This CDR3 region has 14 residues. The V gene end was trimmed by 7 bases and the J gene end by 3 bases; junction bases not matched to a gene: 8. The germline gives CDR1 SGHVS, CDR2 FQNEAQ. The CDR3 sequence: CASIPQGVDTEAFF. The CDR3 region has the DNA TGTGCCAGCATCCCCCAGGGGGTCGACACTGAAGCTTTCTTT.

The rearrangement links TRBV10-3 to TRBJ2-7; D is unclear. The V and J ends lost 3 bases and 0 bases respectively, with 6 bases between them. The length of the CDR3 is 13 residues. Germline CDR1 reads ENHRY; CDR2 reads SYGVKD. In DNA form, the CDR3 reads TGTGCCATCAGTGACCCCCCCTCCTACGAGCAGTACTTC. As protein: CAISDPPSYEQYF.

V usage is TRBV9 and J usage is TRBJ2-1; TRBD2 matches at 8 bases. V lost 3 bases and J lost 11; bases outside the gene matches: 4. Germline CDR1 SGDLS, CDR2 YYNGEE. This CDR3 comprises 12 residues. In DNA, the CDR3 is TGTGCCAGCAGCGACGGACTAGCCCAGCAGTTCTTC. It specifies CASSDGLAQQFF.

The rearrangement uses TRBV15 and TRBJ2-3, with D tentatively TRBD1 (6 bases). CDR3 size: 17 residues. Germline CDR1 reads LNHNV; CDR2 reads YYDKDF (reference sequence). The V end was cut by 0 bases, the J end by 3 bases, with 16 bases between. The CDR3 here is CATSRDQDRYLTDTQYF. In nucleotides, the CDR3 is TGTGCCACCAGCAGAGATCAGGACAGATATTTGACAGATACGCAGTATTTT.

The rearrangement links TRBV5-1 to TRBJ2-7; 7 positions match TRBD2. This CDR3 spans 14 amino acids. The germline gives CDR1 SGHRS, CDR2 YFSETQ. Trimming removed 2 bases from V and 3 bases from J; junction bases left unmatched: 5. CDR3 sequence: CASSFGLADYEQYF. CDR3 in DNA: TGCGCCAGCAGCTTTGGGCTAGCGGACTACGAGCAGTACTTC. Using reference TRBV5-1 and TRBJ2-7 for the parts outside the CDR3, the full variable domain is KAGVTQTPRYLIKTRGQQVTLSCSPISGHRSVSWYQQTPGQGLQFLFEYFSETQRNKGNFPGRFSGRQFSNSRSEMNVSTLELGDSALYLCASSFGLADYEQYFGPGTRLTVT.

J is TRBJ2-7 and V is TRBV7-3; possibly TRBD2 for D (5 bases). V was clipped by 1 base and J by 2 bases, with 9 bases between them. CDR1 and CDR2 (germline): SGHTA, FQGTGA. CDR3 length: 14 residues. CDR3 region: CASSLMASPYEQYF. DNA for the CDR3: TGTGCCAGCAGCTTAATGGCTAGCCCCTACGAGCAGTACTTC.

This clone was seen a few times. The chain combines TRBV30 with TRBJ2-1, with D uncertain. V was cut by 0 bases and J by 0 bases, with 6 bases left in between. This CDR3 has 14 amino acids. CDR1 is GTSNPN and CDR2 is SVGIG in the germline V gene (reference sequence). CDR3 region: CAWSVHASYNEQFF. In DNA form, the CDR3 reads TGTGCCTGGAGTGTACACGCCTCCTACAATGAGCAGTTCTTC.

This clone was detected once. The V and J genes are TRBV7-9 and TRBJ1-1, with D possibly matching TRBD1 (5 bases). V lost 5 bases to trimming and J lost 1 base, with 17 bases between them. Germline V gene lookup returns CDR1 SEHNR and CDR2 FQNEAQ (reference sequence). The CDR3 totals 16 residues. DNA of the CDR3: TGTGCCAGCAGCAGAAGGGGCAGGGAAGAGAACACTGAAGCTTTCTTT. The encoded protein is CASSRRGREENTEAFF.

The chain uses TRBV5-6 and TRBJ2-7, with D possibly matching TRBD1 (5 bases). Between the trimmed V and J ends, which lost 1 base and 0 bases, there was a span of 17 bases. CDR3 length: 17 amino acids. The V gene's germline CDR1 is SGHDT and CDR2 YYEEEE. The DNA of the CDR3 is TGTGCCAGCAGCTTGAGTGTCCCAGGGATGAGCTCCTACGAGCAGTACTTC. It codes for CASSLSVPGMSSYEQYF.

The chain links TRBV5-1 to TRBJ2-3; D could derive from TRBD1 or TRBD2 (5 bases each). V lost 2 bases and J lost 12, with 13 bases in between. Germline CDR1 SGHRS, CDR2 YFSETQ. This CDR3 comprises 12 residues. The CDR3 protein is CASSFNLGVQYF. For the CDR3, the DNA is TGCGCCAGCAGCTTCAACTTGGGGGTTCAGTATTTT.